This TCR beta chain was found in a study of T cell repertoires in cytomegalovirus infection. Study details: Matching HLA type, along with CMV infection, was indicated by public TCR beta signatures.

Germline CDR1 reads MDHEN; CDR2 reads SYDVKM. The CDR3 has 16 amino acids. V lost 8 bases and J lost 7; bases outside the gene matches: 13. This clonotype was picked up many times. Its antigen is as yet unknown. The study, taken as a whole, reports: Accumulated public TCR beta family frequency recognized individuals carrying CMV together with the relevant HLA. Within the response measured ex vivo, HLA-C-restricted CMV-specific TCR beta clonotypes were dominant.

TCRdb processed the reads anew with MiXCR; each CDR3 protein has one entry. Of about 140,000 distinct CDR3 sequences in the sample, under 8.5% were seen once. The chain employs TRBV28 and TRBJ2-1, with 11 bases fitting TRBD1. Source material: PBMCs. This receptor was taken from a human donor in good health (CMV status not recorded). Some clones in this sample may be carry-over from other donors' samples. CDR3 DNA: TGTGCCAGCCGGGGTCGCGGGACAGGGGGAAAGAATGAGCAGTTCTTC. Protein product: CASRGRGTGGKNEQFF.